These 23 T cell receptor beta chains were sequenced from one sample in a study of T cell responses to AZD1222 COVID-19 vaccine. Repertoires were generated with immunoSEQ multiplex PCR, while TCRdb's copy carries only in-frame clones and drops some. This sample has about 160,000 clones; 94% occur once, and the top ten carry around 1.3%. Sequencing used peripheral blood, obtained on day 0 of AZD1222 vaccination. Every receptor here comes from an adult in good health.

This sequence joins TRBV28 and TRBJ2-1, with TRBD1 matching over 9 bases. The CDR3 has 15 amino acids. J lost 7 bases, V lost 6 bases, and 10 bases had no gene match. The germline CDR1 and CDR2 sequences are MDHEN and SYDVKM. CDR3 sequence: CASSLETGGPNEQFF. The CDR3 DNA follows: TGTGCCAGCAGCCTTGAGACAGGGGGTCCGAATGAGCAGTTCTTC.

The CDR3 here is CASSATGLTNEKLFF. CDR3 DNA sequence: TGTGCCAGCAGTGCGACAGGGCTTACTAATGAAAAACTGTTTTTT. The V gene is TRBV27, the J gene TRBJ1-4; 7 positions match TRBD1. The germline CDR1 and CDR2 sequences are MNHEY and SMNVEV (reference sequence). The CDR3 spans 15 residues. The V gene end was trimmed by 5 bases and the J gene end by 2 bases; junction bases not matched to a gene: 5.

The chain uses TRBV12-3 or TRBV12-4 and TRBJ1-2, with D uncertain. V gave up 5 bases and J gave up 2 bases, with 9 bases separating them. The CDR3 is 13 residues long. Written as DNA, the CDR3 is TGTGCCAGCAGTCCAGGACTGAACTATGGCTACACCTTC. Protein sequence: CASSPGLNYGYTF.

The chain combines TRBV5-4 with TRBJ2-6, with TRBD1 as a possible D gene (5 bases). Trimming took off 4 bases at V and 0 bases at J, with 14 bases between the two ends. Germline V CDR1 and CDR2: SGHNT, YYREEE (reference sequence). The CDR3 spans 17 residues. CDR3 sequence (DNA): TGTGCCAGCAGCGTTAGACAGAGTCCCTCTGGGGCCAACGTCCTGACTTTC. Its translation is CASSVRQSPSGANVLTF. Together with reference TRBV5-4 and TRBJ2-6, the CDR3 gives the full variable domain: ETGVTQSPTHLIKTRGQQVTLRCSSQSGHNTVSWYQQALGQGPQFIFQYYREEENGRGNFPPRFSGLQFPNYSSELNVNALELDDSALYLCASSVRQSPSGANVLTFGAGSRLTVL.

The sample holds many counts of this clone. The chain employs TRBV6-4 and TRBJ1-1; weak D call: TRBD1 (5 bases). CDR3 size: 15 residues. Trimming removed 11 bases at V and 1 base at J, with 20 bases between. Germline V gene data show CDR1 as MRHNA and CDR2 as SNTAGT. The DNA of the CDR3 is TGTGCCTCTTCTACGGCCGCAGGGACGAACACTGAAGCTTTCTTT. It translates to CASSTAAGTNTEAFF.

The chain joins TRBV11-2 to TRBJ2-7, with 13 bases fitting TRBD2. The CDR3 runs 15 residues. CDR1 is SGHAT and CDR2 is FQNNGV in the germline V gene. Trimming took 4 bases from V and 6 from J; bases not matched to a gene: 6. The DNA for the CDR3 is TGTGCCAGCAGCTATGGGACTAGCGGGGTTAGCGAGCAGTACGTC. It specifies CASSYGTSGVSEQYV.

J is TRBJ2-3 and V is TRBV10-3; D may correspond to TRBD1 or TRBD2 (5 bases each). CDR1 and CDR2 from the germline V gene are ENHRY and SYGVKD. This CDR3 is built from 13 residues. Trimming took 11 bases from V and 4 from J, leaving 16 bases between them. CDR3 nucleotide sequence: TGTGCCGTCCGGGACCAAGGGGCAGATACGCAGTATTTT. Translating gives CAVRDQGADTQYF.

This clone has a single count. The chain has TRBV9 and TRBJ2-5, with D tentatively TRBD2 (5 bases). There are 13 residues in the CDR3. The V end was cut by 2 bases, the J end by 8 bases, with 13 bases between. CDR1 is SGDLS, CDR2 YYNGEE, per germline. The CDR3 sequence: CASSVDPSGTQYF. CDR3 in DNA: TGTGCCAGCAGCGTTGACCCCTCGGGAACCCAGTACTTC. The variable domain in full, with the rest retrieved from reference TRBV9 and TRBJ2-5, is DSGVTQTPKHLITATGQRVTLRCSPRSGDLSVYWYQQSLDQGLQFLIQYYNGEERAKGNILERFSAQQFPDLHSELNLSSLELGDSALYFCASSVDPSGTQYFGPGTRLLVL.

The chain has TRBV7-2 and TRBJ1-1, with D uncertain. The CDR3 contains 12 residues. Per germline, CDR1 SGHTA and CDR2 FQGNSA. Between the trimmed V and J ends, which lost 5 bases and 3 bases, there was a span of 7 bases. CDR3 region: CASSHPDTEAFF. The CDR3 DNA is TGTGCCAGCAGCCACCCTGACACTGAAGCTTTCTTT. Variable domain in full (rest from reference TRBV7-2 and TRBJ1-1): GAGVSQSPSNKVTEKGKDVELRCDPISGHTALYWYRQSLGQGLEFLIYFQGNSAPDKSGLPSDRFSAERTGGSVSTLTIQRTQQEDSAVYLCASSHPDTEAFFGQGTRLTVV.

The chain is built from TRBV2 and TRBJ2-7; a weak D match, TRBD2 (6 bases). The V end was cut by 8 bases, the J end by 2 bases, with 16 bases between. From germline, CDR1 is SNHLY and CDR2 FYNNEI. CDR3 length equals 14 residues. The CDR3 DNA reads TGTGCCAGCGGGCCGCGAGCGGGTACCTACGAGCAGTACGTC. This translates into CASGPRAGTYEQYV.

The chain recombines TRBV19 with TRBJ1-6; D is unresolved. CDR1 and CDR2 (germline): LNHDA, SQIVND (reference sequence). The V end lost 6 bases, the J end lost 6 bases, and 15 bases lay between the germline ends. The CDR3 has 15 amino acids. The CDR3 bases are TGTGCCAGTAGAAGCCCCCGGGAGGGTAATTCACCCCTCCACTTT. Translating gives CASRSPREGNSPLHF.

J is TRBJ1-6 and V is TRBV5-1, with D possibly TRBD1 on 5 matching bases. V gave up 3 bases and J gave up 7 bases, with 11 bases separating them. The germline gives CDR1 SGHRS, CDR2 YFSETQ. The length of the CDR3 is 14 residues. This chain's CDR3 is CASSSQGSNSPLHF. In nucleotides, the CDR3 is TGCGCCAGCAGCTCCCAGGGATCGAATTCACCCCTCCACTTT.

This clone was recorded only once. The V gene is TRBV4-2, the J gene TRBJ1-2, with D uncertain. The CDR3 is made up of 15 amino acids. Germline CDR1 reads LGHNA; CDR2 reads YNFKEQ. V lost 3 bases and J 3 bases, leaving 14 bases between the germline ends. The CDR3 protein is CASSQRGGEDYGYTF. The DNA for the CDR3 is TGTGCCAGCAGCCAGAGAGGCGGGGAGGACTATGGCTACACCTTC.

This clone was recorded only once. V usage is TRBV6-5 and J usage is TRBJ1-2, with D perhaps matching TRBD1 (6 bases). The CDR3 totals 14 residues. Trimming removed 6 bases from V and 3 bases from J, with 14 bases in between. Germline V gene sequence: CDR1 MNHEY, CDR2 SVGAGI. The CDR3 is CASRAWGGDYGYTF. For the CDR3, the DNA is TGTGCCAGCAGGGCGTGGGGGGGCGACTATGGCTACACCTTC.

V gene TRBV6-4 combines with J gene TRBJ1-1; possible D gene TRBD1, 5 bases. Trimming took off 5 bases at V and 1 base at J, with 11 bases between the two ends. The length of the CDR3 is 14 residues. Germline V gene sequence: CDR1 MRHNA, CDR2 SNTAGT. DNA for the CDR3: TGTGCCAGCAGTCGGACATATGGGAACACTGAAGCTTTCTTT. Its protein product is CASSRTYGNTEAFF.

V and J are TRBV7-2 and TRBJ2-5, with TRBD1 matching over 7 bases. This CDR3 comprises 14 residues. The V gene end was trimmed by 1 base and the J gene end by 5 bases; junction bases not matched to a gene: 4. Per the germline V gene, CDR1 is SGHTA and CDR2 is FQGNSA. The CDR3 DNA is TGTGCCAGCAGCTTAGACGGGACAGTCGAGACCCAGTACTTC. It specifies CASSLDGTVETQYF.

The rearrangement links TRBV28 to TRBJ1-1, with no clear D. Per the germline V gene, CDR1 is MDHEN and CDR2 is SYDVKM. CDR3 length equals 15 residues. With 6 bases removed from V and 1 base from J, the gap between germline ends came to 15 bases. The CDR3 DNA reads as TGTGCCAGCAGACACCTACCACTCGGGAACACTGAAGCTTTCTTT. This gives the protein CASRHLPLGNTEAFF.

The gene calls are TRBV7-8 and TRBJ1-1, with 7 positions matching TRBD1. J was trimmed by 3 bases and V by 3 bases; bases with no gene match: 4. CDR3 length: 14 residues. Germline lookup yields CDR1 SGHVS and CDR2 FQNEAQ. CDR3 nucleotide sequence: TGTGCCAGCAGCTTGACAGGGATGGACACTGAAGCTTTCTTT. This translates into CASSLTGMDTEAFF. Using reference TRBV7-8 and TRBJ1-1 for the parts outside the CDR3, the full variable domain is GAGVSQSPRYKVAKRGQDVALRCDPISGHVSLFWYQQALGQGPEFLTYFQNEAQLDKSGLPSDRFFAERPEGSVSTLKIQRTQQEDSAVYLCASSLTGMDTEAFFGQGTRLTVV.

This sequence joins TRBV18 and TRBJ2-1; D gene uncertain. CDR3 length: 14 amino acids. CDR1 is KGHSH, CDR2 LQKENI, per germline. Trimming removed 3 bases at V and 5 bases at J, with 11 bases between. The CDR3: CASSPGRTDNEQFF. The DNA of the CDR3 is TGTGCCAGCTCACCCGGACGAACTGACAATGAGCAGTTCTTC.

The chain uses TRBV29-1 and TRBJ2-2; TRBD2 matches at 13 bases. Trimming cost V 4 bases and J 7 bases; bases outside gene matches: 6. CDR3 length equals 15 residues. The germline V gene has CDR1 SQVTM and CDR2 ANQGSEA. Written as DNA, the CDR3 is TGCAGCGTTGCGACTAGCGGGAGGAGGTTCGGGGAGCTGTTTTTT. It is translated as CSVATSGRRFGELFF.

The genes are TRBV2 and TRBJ1-4, with no clear D. Trimming took 4 bases from V and 0 from J, leaving 9 bases between them. Germline values: CDR1 SNHLY, CDR2 FYNNEI. The CDR3 spans 15 residues. In nucleotides, the CDR3 is TGTGCCAGCAGTGTCAGACGGGCAACTAATGAAAAACTGTTTTTT. Amino acids: CASSVRRATNEKLFF.

This chain connects TRBV4-1 to TRBJ1-4; D may be TRBD1 (6 bases). The germline gives CDR1 MGHRA, CDR2 YSYEKL. The CDR3 contains 20 residues. Trimming took off 0 bases at V and 1 base at J, with 21 bases between the two ends. CDR3 DNA sequence: TGCGCCAGCAGCCAAGATATAGTCGTTAGACAGGCCCGAACTAATGAAAAACTGTTTTTT. Translating gives CASSQDIVVRQARTNEKLFF.

The chain uses TRBV19 and TRBJ2-3; 7 bases fit TRBD1. Germline V gene data show CDR1 as LNHDA and CDR2 as SQIVND (reference sequence). This CDR3 comprises 15 residues. Trimming cost V 3 bases and J 4 bases; bases outside gene matches: 7. CDR3 sequence: CASSIQTGLADTQYF. The DNA for the CDR3 is TGTGCCAGTAGTATTCAGACAGGGCTTGCAGATACGCAGTATTTT.